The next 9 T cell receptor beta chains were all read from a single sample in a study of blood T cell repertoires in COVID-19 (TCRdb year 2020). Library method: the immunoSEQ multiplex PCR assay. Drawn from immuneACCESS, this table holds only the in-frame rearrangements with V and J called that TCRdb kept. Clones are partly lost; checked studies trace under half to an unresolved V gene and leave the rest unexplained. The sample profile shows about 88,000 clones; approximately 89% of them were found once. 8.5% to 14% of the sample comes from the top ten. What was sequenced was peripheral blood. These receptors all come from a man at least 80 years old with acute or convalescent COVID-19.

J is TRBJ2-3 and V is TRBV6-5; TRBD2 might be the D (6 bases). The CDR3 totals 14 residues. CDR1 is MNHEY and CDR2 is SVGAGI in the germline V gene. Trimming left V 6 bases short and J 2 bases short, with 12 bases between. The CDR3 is CASRRLGYTDTQYF. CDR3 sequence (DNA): TGTGCCAGCAGACGACTAGGGTACACAGATACGCAGTATTTT.

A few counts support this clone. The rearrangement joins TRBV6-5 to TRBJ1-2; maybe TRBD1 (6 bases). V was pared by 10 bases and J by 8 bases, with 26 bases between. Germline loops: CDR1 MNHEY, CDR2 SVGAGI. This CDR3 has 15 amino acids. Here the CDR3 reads CATRVRTVFGGGYTF. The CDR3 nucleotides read TGTGCCACCCGTGTTAGGACAGTATTCGGAGGAGGCTACACCTTC.

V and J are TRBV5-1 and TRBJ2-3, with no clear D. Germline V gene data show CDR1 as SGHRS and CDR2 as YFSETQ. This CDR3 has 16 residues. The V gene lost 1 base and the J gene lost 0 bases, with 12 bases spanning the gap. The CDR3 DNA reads TGCGCCAGCAGCTTGAGACAAAAGAGTAGCACAGATACGCAGTATTTT. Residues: CASSLRQKSSTDTQYF.

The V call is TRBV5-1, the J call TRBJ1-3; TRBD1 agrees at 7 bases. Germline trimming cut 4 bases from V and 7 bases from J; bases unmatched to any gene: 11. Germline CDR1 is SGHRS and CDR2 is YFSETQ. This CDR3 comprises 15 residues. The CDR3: CASSLMGTAANTIYF. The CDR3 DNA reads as TGCGCCAGCAGCCTGATGGGGACAGCCGCGAACACCATATATTTT.

The CDR3 DNA reads TGTGCCAGCAGCCTCAATAGCGGTACGGATACGCAGTATTTT. Amino acids: CASSLNSGTDTQYF. The chain has TRBV7-6 and TRBJ2-3; D possibly corresponds to TRBD2 (6 bases). Germline-derived CDR1 and CDR2 are SGHVS and FNYEAQ. This CDR3 is 14 amino acids long. With 5 bases removed from V and 6 bases from J, the gap between germline ends came to 15 bases. Together with reference TRBV7-6 and TRBJ2-3, the CDR3 gives the full variable domain: GAGVSQSPRYKVTKRGQDVALRCDPISGHVSLYWYRQALGQGPEFLTYFNYEAQQDKSGLPNDRFSAERPEGSISTLTIQRTEQRDSAMYRCASSLNSGTDTQYFGPGTRLTVL.

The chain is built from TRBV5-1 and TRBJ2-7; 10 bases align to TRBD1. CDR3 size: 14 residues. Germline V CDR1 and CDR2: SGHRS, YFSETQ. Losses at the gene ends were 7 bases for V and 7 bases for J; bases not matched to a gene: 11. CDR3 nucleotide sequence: TGCGCCAGCCGGCTGGGACAGGGGTTAGGTGAGCAGTACTTC. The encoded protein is CASRLGQGLGEQYF.

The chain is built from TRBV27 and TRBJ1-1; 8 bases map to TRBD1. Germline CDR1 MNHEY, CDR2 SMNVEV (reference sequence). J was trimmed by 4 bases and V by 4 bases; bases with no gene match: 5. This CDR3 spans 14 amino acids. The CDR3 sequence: CASSSGQGLTEAFF. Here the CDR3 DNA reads TGTGCCAGCAGTTCTGGACAGGGTCTCACTGAAGCTTTCTTT.

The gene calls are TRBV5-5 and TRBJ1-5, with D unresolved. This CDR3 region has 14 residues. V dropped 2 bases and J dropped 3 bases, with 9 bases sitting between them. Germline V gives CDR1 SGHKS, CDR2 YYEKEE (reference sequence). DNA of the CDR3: TGTGCCAGCAGCTTCGGAGTTTCCAATCAGCCCCAGCATTTT. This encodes CASSFGVSNQPQHF.

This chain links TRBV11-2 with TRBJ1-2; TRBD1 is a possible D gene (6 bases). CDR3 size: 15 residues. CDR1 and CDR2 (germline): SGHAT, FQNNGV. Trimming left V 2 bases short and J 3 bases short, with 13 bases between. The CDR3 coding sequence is TGTGCCAGCAGCTTAAGGACAGAATGGGACTATGGCTACACCTTC. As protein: CASSLRTEWDYGYTF. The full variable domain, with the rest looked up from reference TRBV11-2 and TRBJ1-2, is EAGVAQSPRYKIIEKRQSVAFWCNPISGHATLYWYQQILGQGPKLLIQFQNNGVVDDSQLPKDRFSAERLKGVDSTLKIQPAKLEDSAVYLCASSLRTEWDYGYTFGSGTRLTVV.